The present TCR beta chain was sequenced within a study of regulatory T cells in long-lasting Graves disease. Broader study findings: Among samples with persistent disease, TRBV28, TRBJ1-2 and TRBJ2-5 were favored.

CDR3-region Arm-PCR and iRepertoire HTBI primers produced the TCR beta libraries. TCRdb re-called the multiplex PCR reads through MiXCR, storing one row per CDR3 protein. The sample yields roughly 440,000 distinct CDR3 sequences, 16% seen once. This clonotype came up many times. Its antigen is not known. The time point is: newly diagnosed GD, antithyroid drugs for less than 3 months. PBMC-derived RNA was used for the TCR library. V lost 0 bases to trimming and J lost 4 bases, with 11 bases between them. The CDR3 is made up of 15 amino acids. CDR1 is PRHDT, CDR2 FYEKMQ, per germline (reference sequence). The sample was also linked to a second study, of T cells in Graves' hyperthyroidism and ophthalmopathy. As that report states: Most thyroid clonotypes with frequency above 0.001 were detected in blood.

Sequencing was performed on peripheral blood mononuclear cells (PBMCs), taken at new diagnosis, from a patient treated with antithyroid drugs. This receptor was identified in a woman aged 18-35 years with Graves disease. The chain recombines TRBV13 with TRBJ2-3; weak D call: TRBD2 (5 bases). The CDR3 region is CASSLGVFSADTQYF. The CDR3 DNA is TGTGCCAGCAGCTTAGGCGTTTTTAGCGCAGATACGCAGTATTTT.